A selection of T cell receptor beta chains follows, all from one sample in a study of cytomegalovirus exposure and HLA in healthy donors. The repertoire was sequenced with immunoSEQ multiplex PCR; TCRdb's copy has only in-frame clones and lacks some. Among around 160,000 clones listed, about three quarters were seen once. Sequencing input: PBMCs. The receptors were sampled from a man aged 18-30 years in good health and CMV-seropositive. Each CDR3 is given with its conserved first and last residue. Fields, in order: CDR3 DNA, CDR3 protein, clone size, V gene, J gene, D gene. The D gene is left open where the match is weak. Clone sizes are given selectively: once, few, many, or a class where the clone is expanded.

CDR3nt: TGTGCCAGCAGCTTAGATAGTGCCGGAGAGACCCAGTACTTC
CDR3aa: CASSLDSAGETQYF
abundance: -
v_gene: TRBV11-2
j_gene: TRBJ2-5
d_gene: -

CDR3nt: TGTGCCAGCAGTGCCTACCGAGGGACAAACTATGGCTACACCTTC
CDR3aa: CASSAYRGTNYGYTF
abundance: -
v_gene: TRBV25-1
j_gene: TRBJ1-2
d_gene: -

CDR3nt: TGTGCCAGCAGTTACTCGAGGGAGTTAGGAACTGAAGCTTTCTTT
CDR3aa: CASSYSRELGTEAFF
abundance: -
v_gene: TRBV6-6
j_gene: TRBJ1-1
d_gene: -

CDR3nt: TGTGCCAGCAGTGAGGCCGGGACAGGGGAAACCGGGGAGCTGTTTTTT
CDR3aa: CASSEAGTGETGELFF
abundance: -
v_gene: TRBV6-4
j_gene: TRBJ2-2
d_gene: TRBD1

CDR3nt: TGTGCCTGGAGTGTACTGGCAAAGCGGGGCACAGATACGCAGTATTTT
CDR3aa: CAWSVLAKRGTDTQYF
abundance: -
v_gene: TRBV30
j_gene: TRBJ2-3
d_gene: -

CDR3nt: TGTGCCAGCAAGGCAGGGGGTCAGCCCCAGCATTTT
CDR3aa: CASKAGGQPQHF
abundance: -
v_gene: TRBV2
j_gene: TRBJ1-5
d_gene: TRBD1

CDR3nt: TGTGCCAGCAGCCAAGCCGGGACAGGGGGCCTCGTAAGATCTGGGGCCAACGTCCTGACTTTC
CDR3aa: CASSQAGTGGLVRSGANVLTF
abundance: once
v_gene: TRBV4-2
j_gene: TRBJ2-6
d_gene: TRBD1

CDR3nt: TGTGCCAGCAGCCAAGAGGGCAGCTACTATGGCTACACCTTC
CDR3aa: CASSQEGSYYGYTF
abundance: once
v_gene: TRBV4-2
j_gene: TRBJ1-2
d_gene: -

CDR3nt: TGCGCCAGCAAGACGGCAGCGGGGGATGTCCTAGATGGCTACACCTTC
CDR3aa: CASKTAAGDVLDGYTF
abundance: -
v_gene: TRBV5-1
j_gene: TRBJ1-2
d_gene: -

CDR3nt: TGTGCCAGCAGGGAAGGGGCAGGGGATCAGCCCCAGCATTTT
CDR3aa: CASREGAGDQPQHF
abundance: -
v_gene: TRBV6-1
j_gene: TRBJ1-5
d_gene: -

CDR3nt: TGCGCCAGCAGCTCCCTGGTCGGGGATGGAAACACCATATATTTT
CDR3aa: CASSSLVGDGNTIYF
abundance: -
v_gene: TRBV4-1
j_gene: TRBJ1-3
d_gene: -

CDR3nt: TGCGCCAGCAGCCTCAATACTGGAGGTCAAGCTGAAGCTTTCTTT
CDR3aa: CASSLNTGGQAEAFF
abundance: -
v_gene: TRBV5-1
j_gene: TRBJ1-1
d_gene: -

CDR3nt: TGTGCCAGTAGTCCAGGGTATGGCTACACCTTC
CDR3aa: CASSPGYGYTF
abundance: few
v_gene: TRBV19
j_gene: TRBJ1-2
d_gene: -

CDR3nt: TGTGCCAGCAGTTACGCCGGGACAGGGCTCGAAAAACTGTTTTTT
CDR3aa: CASSYAGTGLEKLFF
abundance: -
v_gene: TRBV6-5
j_gene: TRBJ1-4
d_gene: TRBD1

CDR3nt: TGTGCCAGCAGTTCTAGCGGGGGGACCCAAGAGACCCAGTACTTC
CDR3aa: CASSSSGGTQETQYF
abundance: -
v_gene: TRBV9
j_gene: TRBJ2-5
d_gene: TRBD2

CDR3nt: TGCAGCGTTGAAGACCCCCTCTCTGGAAACACCATATATTTT
CDR3aa: CSVEDPLSGNTIYF
abundance: -
v_gene: TRBV29-1
j_gene: TRBJ1-3
d_gene: -

CDR3nt: TGTGCCAGCAGCTCTGGGGCCCGGCACACTGAAGCTTTCTTT
CDR3aa: CASSSGARHTEAFF
abundance: -
v_gene: TRBV11-3
j_gene: TRBJ1-1
d_gene: -

CDR3nt: TGCGCCAGCAGCCCCCCCACTAGCGAGGGCACAGATACGCAGTATTTT
CDR3aa: CASSPPTSEGTDTQYF
abundance: -
v_gene: TRBV5-1
j_gene: TRBJ2-3
d_gene: TRBD2

CDR3nt: TGTGCCAGCAGCTCTCAGGGGGTCGACACTGAAGCTTTCTTT
CDR3aa: CASSSQGVDTEAFF
abundance: -
v_gene: TRBV7-9
j_gene: TRBJ1-1
d_gene: TRBD1

CDR3nt: TGTGCCAGCAGTTTGATAGGGGGAAGAAATGAAAAACTGTTTTTT
CDR3aa: CASSLIGGRNEKLFF
abundance: -
v_gene: TRBV28
j_gene: TRBJ1-4
d_gene: -

CDR3nt: TGTGCCAGCAGTCCTTCCCGACAGGGGGCACGGGAAAAACTGTTTTTT
CDR3aa: CASSPSRQGAREKLFF
abundance: -
v_gene: TRBV28
j_gene: TRBJ1-4
d_gene: TRBD1

CDR3nt: TGTGCCAGCAGTACTCAGGGACAGGCGGCCTCACCCCTCCACTTT
CDR3aa: CASSTQGQAASPLHF
abundance: -
v_gene: TRBV6-5
j_gene: TRBJ1-6
d_gene: TRBD1

CDR3nt: TGTGCCAGCAGCACCAGGGGGGACACCGGGGAGCTGTTTTTT
CDR3aa: CASSTRGDTGELFF
abundance: -
v_gene: TRBV6-6
j_gene: TRBJ2-2
d_gene: -

CDR3nt: TGTGCCAGCGAAAGAGGCGGTAGCACAGATACGCAGTATTTT
CDR3aa: CASERGGSTDTQYF
abundance: -
v_gene: TRBV2
j_gene: TRBJ2-3
d_gene: -

CDR3nt: TGTGCCAGCGGCCCGGGAGGTGGAGGCAATGAGCAGTTCTTC
CDR3aa: CASGPGGGGNEQFF
abundance: -
v_gene: TRBV6-5
j_gene: TRBJ2-1
d_gene: TRBD2

CDR3nt: TGTGCCAGCAGCCAAGTTAACAGGGGAAATTCACCCCTCCACTTT
CDR3aa: CASSQVNRGNSPLHF
abundance: few
v_gene: TRBV4-2
j_gene: TRBJ1-6
d_gene: TRBD1

CDR3nt: TGTGCCTGGAGTGTACAGGTTGACTATGGCTACACCTTC
CDR3aa: CAWSVQVDYGYTF
abundance: -
v_gene: TRBV30
j_gene: TRBJ1-2
d_gene: -

CDR3nt: TGTGCCACCCTTGGGCCTACAGGGGAAAAACTGTTTTTT
CDR3aa: CATLGPTGEKLFF
abundance: -
v_gene: TRBV2
j_gene: TRBJ1-4
d_gene: -

CDR3nt: TGTGCCAGCAGCTTGGCCATGAGGGCGTCCACAGATACGCAGTATTTT
CDR3aa: CASSLAMRASTDTQYF
abundance: -
v_gene: TRBV5-8
j_gene: TRBJ2-3
d_gene: -

CDR3nt: TGTGCCAGCAGCAAAGGGGGTGACAATCAGCCCCAGCATTTT
CDR3aa: CASSKGGDNQPQHF
abundance: few
v_gene: TRBV9
j_gene: TRBJ1-5
d_gene: -

CDR3nt: TGTGCCTGGAGTGAGGGTGGGCGCGGAGGAGCTTTCTTT
CDR3aa: CAWSEGGRGGAFF
abundance: -
v_gene: TRBV30
j_gene: TRBJ1-1
d_gene: -

CDR3nt: TGTGCCAGTAAGACGGGGTGGGGGGGCATTGAGCAGTTCTTC
CDR3aa: CASKTGWGGIEQFF
abundance: -
v_gene: TRBV19
j_gene: TRBJ2-1
d_gene: -

CDR3nt: TGTGCCAGCAGCCGGGAGGGCGGGCGAGAAGCTTTCTTT
CDR3aa: CASSREGGREAFF
abundance: -
v_gene: TRBV6-4
j_gene: TRBJ1-1
d_gene: -

CDR3nt: TGTGCCAGCAGTGACCCCGGACAGGGGGCTCACAATGAGCAGTTCTTC
CDR3aa: CASSDPGQGAHNEQFF
abundance: -
v_gene: TRBV6-4
j_gene: TRBJ2-1
d_gene: TRBD1

CDR3nt: TGTGCCAGCAGCAGCTCACAGGGCCATCAGCCCCAGCATTTT
CDR3aa: CASSSSQGHQPQHF
abundance: -
v_gene: TRBV7-2
j_gene: TRBJ1-5
d_gene: -

CDR3nt: TGTGCCAGCAGCTTAATTAGCGGGGAAACCGGGGAGCTGTTTTTT
CDR3aa: CASSLISGETGELFF
abundance: -
v_gene: TRBV7-2
j_gene: TRBJ2-2
d_gene: TRBD2

CDR3nt: TGTGCCAGCAGTTTATCAGCGGGATCCTTAACAGATACGCAGTATTTT
CDR3aa: CASSLSAGSLTDTQYF
abundance: -
v_gene: TRBV28
j_gene: TRBJ2-3
d_gene: TRBD2

CDR3nt: TGTGCCAGCAGGGGACAAACTAATGAAAAACTGTTTTTT
CDR3aa: CASRGQTNEKLFF
abundance: -
v_gene: TRBV5-6
j_gene: TRBJ1-4
d_gene: -

CDR3nt: TGTGCCAGCAGCTTATTTGGAGGAGCGGGGGAGACCCAGTACTTC
CDR3aa: CASSLFGGAGETQYF
abundance: -
v_gene: TRBV7-3
j_gene: TRBJ2-5
d_gene: TRBD2

CDR3nt: TGTGCCAGCAGTGACAACAGGAATCACAATGAGCAGTTCTTC
CDR3aa: CASSDNRNHNEQFF
abundance: -
v_gene: TRBV6-4
j_gene: TRBJ2-1
d_gene: -

CDR3nt: TGTGCCATCAGTGAGTCTCTTACTGGCACTGAAGCTTTCTTT
CDR3aa: CAISESLTGTEAFF
abundance: -
v_gene: TRBV10-3
j_gene: TRBJ1-1
d_gene: -